The rows below give T cell receptor beta chains drawn from one sample of a study of technical replicates of blood from a handful of donors. Data came from immunoSEQ multiplex PCR; TCRdb stores just in-frame clones and leaves some out. The sample comprises about 8,000 clones, 90% of which are singletons, and 9% to 13% rests with the top ten. The sequencing input was PBMCs. The receptors originated from a human donor in good health. The CDR3 runs from the conserved cysteine through the conserved F or W. Each record gives: clone size, J gene, D gene, V gene, CDR3 protein, CDR3 DNA. A D gene is named only where the DNA matches it firmly. Rows may omit the clone size; those that give it use once, few, many or a size class.

abundance: NA
j_gene: TRBJ1-2
d_gene: NA
v_gene: TRBV6-5
CDR3aa: CASSYVAGLNYGYTF
CDR3nt: TGTGCCAGCAGTTACGTGGCAGGGCTAAACTATGGCTACACCTTC

abundance: NA
j_gene: TRBJ1-5
d_gene: NA
v_gene: TRBV28
CDR3aa: CASSSAGGNQPQHF
CDR3nt: TGTGCCAGCAGTTCGGCAGGGGGCAATCAGCCCCAGCATTTT

abundance: NA
j_gene: TRBJ2-3
d_gene: TRBD2
v_gene: TRBV2
CDR3aa: CASSRLAASTDTQYF
CDR3nt: TGTGCCAGCAGTCGACTAGCGGCTAGCACAGATACGCAGTATTTT

abundance: NA
j_gene: TRBJ2-7
d_gene: TRBD1
v_gene: TRBV6-4
CDR3aa: CASSRDSSSYEQYF
CDR3nt: TGTGCCAGCAGTCGGGACAGTAGCTCCTACGAGCAGTACTTC

abundance: NA
j_gene: TRBJ2-2
d_gene: TRBD2
v_gene: TRBV4-1
CDR3aa: CASSTGAGGHRGELFF
CDR3nt: TGCGCCAGCAGCACCGGGGCGGGAGGACATCGAGGGGAGCTGTTTTTT

abundance: few
j_gene: TRBJ1-1
d_gene: NA
v_gene: TRBV7-3
CDR3aa: CASSLEGNTEAFF
CDR3nt: TGTGCCAGCAGCCTCGAGGGAAACACTGAAGCTTTCTTT

abundance: NA
j_gene: TRBJ1-2
d_gene: NA
v_gene: TRBV28
CDR3aa: CASRELGPDLSHTF
CDR3nt: TGTGCCAGCAGAGAACTTGGGCCCGATTTGTCCCACACCTTC

abundance: NA
j_gene: TRBJ2-2
d_gene: TRBD2
v_gene: TRBV10-3
CDR3aa: CAISDSGLAMNTGELFF
CDR3nt: TGTGCCATCAGTGATTCGGGACTAGCGATGAACACCGGGGAGCTGTTTTTT

abundance: once
j_gene: TRBJ1-1
d_gene: TRBD1
v_gene: TRBV18
CDR3aa: CASSVDRSAEAFF
CDR3nt: TGTGCCAGCTCAGTGGACAGGAGCGCTGAAGCTTTCTTT

abundance: NA
j_gene: TRBJ2-7
d_gene: TRBD2
v_gene: TRBV6-5
CDR3aa: CASGHSGGLGEQYF
CDR3nt: TGTGCCAGCGGACATAGCGGGGGGCTCGGCGAGCAGTACTTC

abundance: NA
j_gene: TRBJ1-3
d_gene: NA
v_gene: TRBV18
CDR3aa: CASSPRRSAGNTIYF
CDR3nt: TGTGCCAGCTCACCACGGAGGTCCGCTGGAAACACCATATATTTT

abundance: NA
j_gene: TRBJ1-5
d_gene: NA
v_gene: TRBV18
CDR3aa: CASSYREGQPQHF
CDR3nt: TGTGCCAGCTCATACAGGGAGGGGCAGCCCCAGCATTTT

abundance: NA
j_gene: TRBJ1-5
d_gene: NA
v_gene: TRBV30
CDR3aa: CAWSLGARGYSNQPQHF
CDR3nt: TGTGCCTGGAGTTTAGGAGCTAGGGGCTATAGCAATCAGCCCCAGCATTTT

abundance: NA
j_gene: TRBJ1-5
d_gene: NA
v_gene: TRBV28
CDR3aa: CASSLLDQPQHF
CDR3nt: TGTGCCAGCAGTTTACTTGATCAGCCCCAGCATTTT

abundance: NA
j_gene: TRBJ1-1
d_gene: NA
v_gene: TRBV29-1
CDR3aa: CSVEVGASNTEAFF
CDR3nt: TGCAGCGTTGAAGTGGGGGCATCGAACACTGAAGCTTTCTTT

abundance: NA
j_gene: TRBJ1-2
d_gene: TRBD1
v_gene: TRBV30
CDR3aa: CAWGQGNGYTF
CDR3nt: TGTGCCTGGGGACAGGGGAATGGCTACACCTTC

abundance: NA
j_gene: TRBJ2-7
d_gene: NA
v_gene: TRBV10-2
CDR3aa: CASKAGGSYEQYF
CDR3nt: TGCGCCAGTAAAGCCGGGGGCTCCTACGAGCAGTACTTC

abundance: once
j_gene: TRBJ2-7
d_gene: TRBD1
v_gene: TRBV4-1
CDR3aa: CASSQETGGNEQYF
CDR3nt: TGCGCCAGCAGCCAAGAAACAGGGGGGAACGAGCAGTACTTC

abundance: NA
j_gene: TRBJ1-5
d_gene: NA
v_gene: TRBV2
CDR3aa: CASNSDGRGSQPQHF
CDR3nt: TGTGCCAGCAACTCCGACGGGAGGGGGAGTCAGCCCCAGCATTTT

abundance: NA
j_gene: TRBJ1-2
d_gene: TRBD1
v_gene: TRBV28
CDR3aa: CASSFTPRWTGGANYGYTF
CDR3nt: TGTGCCAGCAGTTTCACCCCCCGGTGGACAGGGGGAGCCAACTATGGCTACACCTTC

abundance: NA
j_gene: TRBJ2-5
d_gene: NA
v_gene: TRBV6-5
CDR3aa: CASSNWGEETQYF
CDR3nt: TGTGCCAGCAGCAACTGGGGGGAAGAGACCCAGTACTTC

abundance: NA
j_gene: TRBJ1-2
d_gene: NA
v_gene: TRBV6-5
CDR3aa: CASSDRFYGYTF
CDR3nt: TGTGCCAGCAGCGACAGGTTCTATGGCTACACCTTC

abundance: once
j_gene: TRBJ2-1
d_gene: TRBD2
v_gene: TRBV2
CDR3aa: CASSQTSGRASYNEQFF
CDR3nt: TGTGCCAGCAGTCAGACTAGCGGGAGGGCCTCCTACAATGAGCAGTTCTTC

abundance: NA
j_gene: TRBJ2-7
d_gene: TRBD1
v_gene: TRBV18
CDR3aa: CASSTGVDFPYEQYF
CDR3nt: TGTGCCAGCTCAACAGGGGTCGACTTTCCCTACGAGCAGTACTTC